This passage covers 2 T cell receptor beta chains from one sample sequenced in a study of metastatic and nonmetastatic thyroid tumors. From the PCR reads, TCRdb re-called clones with MiXCR. The sample lists under 25,000 clones, 22% occurring once. Every patient was untreated before thyroid surgery. The sample taken for sequencing was adjacent normal tissue. The source is a female donor with papillary thyroid cancer or a benign thyroid nodule (not recorded which). Some clones in this sample may be carry-over from other donors' samples.

This chain connects TRBV12-3 or TRBV12-4 to TRBJ2-7, with a weak D call TRBD2 (5 bases). V lost 3 bases, J lost 7 bases, and 10 bases lay in between. This CDR3 is built from 12 residues. The DNA of the CDR3 is TGTGCCAGCAGTTTCGGGGTAAGAGAGCAGTACTTC. Protein sequence: CASSFGVREQYF.

This clone was seen a handful of times. Just one base apart from a much larger clone, this may be a read error. V usage is TRBV29-1 and J usage is TRBJ1-5; perhaps TRBD1 as D (5 bases). Germline V CDR1 and CDR2: SQVTM, ANQGSEA. The CDR3 runs 14 residues. CDR3 sequence reads: CSVLTGLGNRPQHF. The CDR3 nucleotides are TGCAGCGTCCTCACGGGGCTGGGGAATCGGCCCCAGCATTTT. Looking up the rest from reference TRBV29-1 and TRBJ1-5 gives the full variable domain: SAVISQKPSRDICQRGTSLTIQCQVDSQVTMMFWYRQQPGQSLTLIATANQGSEATYESGFVIDKFPISRPNLTFSTLTVSNMSPEDSSIYLCSVLTGLGNRPQHFGDGTRLSIL.